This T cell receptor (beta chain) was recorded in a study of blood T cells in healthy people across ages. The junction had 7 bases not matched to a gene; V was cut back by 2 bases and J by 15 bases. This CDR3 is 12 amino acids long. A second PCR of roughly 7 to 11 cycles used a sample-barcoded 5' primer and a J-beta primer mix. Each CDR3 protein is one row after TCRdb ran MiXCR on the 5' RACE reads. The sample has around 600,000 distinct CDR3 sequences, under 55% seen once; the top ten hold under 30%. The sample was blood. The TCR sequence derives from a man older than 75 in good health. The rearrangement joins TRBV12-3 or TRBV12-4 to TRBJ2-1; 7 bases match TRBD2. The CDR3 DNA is TGTGCCAGCAGTTTATTGGGGGGGAGTCGGTTCTTC. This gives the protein CASSLLGGSRFF.